This T cell receptor beta chain was sequenced for a study of T cells expressing NK-cell markers. Across the whole study: The study drew TCR beta repertoires from sorted CD3+CD56+NKG2C+, CD3+CD56+NKG2C- and CD3+CD56-NKG2C+ T cells. One of the eight sequenced donors was seronegative, whereas the other seven were HCMV-seropositive. Study observations and caveats: These clonotypes, the leaders elsewhere, also led the CD3+CD56-NKG2C+ fraction in a handful of donors.

Note on this clonotype: Its cognate antigen is unknown.

Synthesis of TCR beta cDNA relied on 5'RACE template switching carrying UMIs. For each CDR3 protein, TCRdb gives one entry from its re-call of the 5' RACE reads, without DNA. The ten top clones account for 4% to 5%, within a sample of about 260,000 distinct CDR3 sequences. CDR1 is SQVTM, CDR2 ANQGSEA, per germline. The CDR3 is made up of 12 amino acids. The chain joins TRBV29-1 to TRBJ1-4. The receptor comes from a woman aged 18 to 75 in good health. Sequencing was performed on blood T cells: a sorted CD56 or NKG2C T cell subset, CD4+ or CD8+ T cells, or bulk PBMC T cells (not recorded which). The CDR3 sequence is CSVAKSSEKLFF.